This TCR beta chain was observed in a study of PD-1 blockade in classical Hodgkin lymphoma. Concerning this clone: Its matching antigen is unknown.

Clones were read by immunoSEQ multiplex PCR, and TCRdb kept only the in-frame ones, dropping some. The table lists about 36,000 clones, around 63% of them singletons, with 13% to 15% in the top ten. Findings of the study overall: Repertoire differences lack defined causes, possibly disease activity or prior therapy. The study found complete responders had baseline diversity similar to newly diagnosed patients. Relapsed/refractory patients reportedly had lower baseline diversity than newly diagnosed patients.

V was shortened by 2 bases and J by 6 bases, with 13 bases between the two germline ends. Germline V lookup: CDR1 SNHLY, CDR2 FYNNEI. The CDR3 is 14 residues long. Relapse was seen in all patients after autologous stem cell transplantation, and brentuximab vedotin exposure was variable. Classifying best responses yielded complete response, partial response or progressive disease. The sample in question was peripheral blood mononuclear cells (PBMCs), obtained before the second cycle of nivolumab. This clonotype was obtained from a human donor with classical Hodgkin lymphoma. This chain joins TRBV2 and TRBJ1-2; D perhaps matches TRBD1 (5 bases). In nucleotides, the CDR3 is TGTGCCAGCAGTGAATTCGGGGGATTAGATGGCTACACCTTC. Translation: CASSEFGGLDGYTF.